This entry describes one T cell receptor (beta chain). Its antigen is not known. Sequencing was performed with immunoSEQ multiplex PCR; in TCRdb, only in-frame clones are kept and a portion is missing. Here the sample spans roughly 3,700 clones, 60% to 75% being singletons. The V end lost 5 bases, the J end lost 7 bases, and 15 bases lay between the germline ends. The CDR3 has 14 amino acids. The germline V gene encodes CDR1 SGHTS and CDR2 YDEGEE. This sample is drawn from a study of CD4+ T cells in melanoma. Notes on the study in general: Reportedly, melanoma neoantigen-specific CD4+ T cells showed varied differentiation states. CD8+ T cell, macrophage and B cell function reportedly correlated with neoantigen-specific CD4+ T cells.

The chain uses TRBV5-8 and TRBJ2-2; D is ambiguous. Source material: tumor tissue. The receptor comes from a human donor with melanoma. CDR3 DNA sequence: TGTGCCAGCAGTTATATCAAGGGATACGGGGAGCTGTTTTTT. Its translation is CASSYIKGYGELFF. The full variable domain, its missing parts supplied by reference TRBV5-8 and TRBJ2-2, is EAGVTQSPTHLIKTRGQQATLRCSPISGHTSVYWYQQALGLGLQFLLWYDEGEERNRGNFPPRFSGRQFPNYSSELNVNALELEDSALYLCASSYIKGYGELFFGEGSRLTVL.